Reported below is one T cell receptor (beta chain). Its antigen is as yet unknown. The TCR beta cDNA libraries contained unique molecular identifiers. Hundreds of thousands of cDNA molecules came from roughly 1 to 10 million T cells. MiXCR, applied by TCRdb to the PCR reads, yields one record per CDR3 protein. The sample lists about 570,000 distinct CDR3 sequences; under 40% were seen once. The sample belongs to a study of post-analysis software for immune sequencing data. Study information: Patients had relapsing-remitting, secondary progressive or progressive-relapsing multiple sclerosis; some lacked subtype.

V shed 5 bases and J 2 bases; nucleotides not matched to a gene: 9. The CDR3 extends over 16 amino acids. General observations from the study: TRBV5-6, TRBV5-1 and TRBV20-1 were among roughly 5 TRBV segments more frequent in patients than controls. A significant reduction in normalized Chao1 diversity was observed in multiple sclerosis patients versus controls. Clustering by F measure revealed strong co-clustering among samples prepared together in one batch.

Material: blood. This clonotype was obtained from a girl under 18 with multiple sclerosis. The chain has TRBV12-3 or TRBV12-4 and TRBJ2-1; 7 nucleotides match TRBD2. CDR3: CASSDRLAATYNEQFF. CDR3 DNA sequence: TGTGCCAGCAGTGATCGTCTAGCGGCTACCTACAATGAGCAGTTCTTC.